Reported below is one TCR beta chain. There were TCR beta CDR3 regions amplified from RNA transcripts. Initially, a first-round RT-PCR of the TCR CDR3 employed the HTBI primer set. TCRdb re-called the multiplex PCR reads with MiXCR, one entry per CDR3 protein. The sample records over 150,000 distinct CDR3 sequences, over 15% being singletons. These data belong to a study of T cells in Graves' hyperthyroidism and ophthalmopathy. Clinicians diagnosed patients from clinical symptoms, serum thyroxine and TRAb, thyroid ultrasound and orbital computed tomography. The source of the PBMCs was 8.5 to 10 ml of fresh peripheral blood. This TCR derives from a woman in her forties or fifties with Graves' hyperthyroidism. Sequenced: blood.

Here the CDR3 reads CSARTGGILTNEKLFF. The CDR3 coding sequence is TGCAGTGCTAGGACAGGGGGCATTCTGACTAATGAAAAACTGTTTTTT. This chain joins TRBV20-1 and TRBJ1-4; 10 nucleotides agree with TRBD1. Trimming cost V 3 bases and J 2 bases; bases outside gene matches: 6. Germline lookup yields CDR1 DFQATT and CDR2 SNEGSKA (reference sequence). The CDR3 loop spans 16 amino acids.